The 9 T cell receptor delta chains listed next were all sequenced from one sample in a study of human gamma delta and Vdelta1 T cells. TCRdb re-called the PCR reads via CATT. Of 3,500 to 4,500 delta-chain clones listed, roughly a quarter are singletons. Sequenced material: naive CD27+ Vdelta1 gamma-delta T cells from blood. The receptors stem from a human donor in good health.

Details on this clone: A much larger clone lies a single base off, so this may be a read error. The chain has TRDV1 and TRDJ1; a weak D match, TRDD3 (6 bases). Germline assignment: CDR1 TSWWSYY and CDR2 QGS. The CDR3 has 15 amino acids. In DNA, the CDR3 is TGTGCTCTTGGGTCACATCCCTGGGGTGCCGATAAAGTCATCTTT. This codes for CALGSHPWGADKVIF.

In regard to this clone: TCRdb lists the protein of a much larger clone for this DNA, which differs at residue 9, so this is likely a read error; the protein given here is translated from the DNA itself. The chain couples TRDV1 to TRDJ1, with 8 bases lining up with TRDD3. The ends lost 2 bases at V and 0 bases at J; junction bases unmatched: 20. The germline CDR1 and CDR2 sequences are TSWWSYY and QGS. This CDR3 comprises 21 residues. The CDR3 coding sequence is TGTGCTCTTGGGGAATTGTCCCCGAACTGGGGGTCCCCCTCGTACACCGATAAACTCATCTTT. It codes for CALGELSPNWGSPSYTDKLIF.

In this sample, this clone turned up a few times. A much bigger clone sits one base away, suggesting this may be a read error. Other nucleotide sequences from this sample produce the same CDR3. The rearrangement uses TRDV1 and TRDJ1, with 9 bases aligning to TRDD3. CDR1 and CDR2 (germline): TSWWSYY, QGS. The CDR3 is 27 residues long. DNA for the CDR3: TGTGCTCTTGGGGTCGCTGTGTCTGGTCGGCCACCATACTGGGGGACCCAACGACTTAAGTACACCGATAAGCTCATCTTT. Translating it yields CALGVAVSGRPPYWGTQRLKYTDKLIF.

The chain carries TRDV1 and TRDJ1; a possible D gene is TRDD2 (6 bases). With 1 base removed from V and 8 bases from J, the gap between germline ends came to 14 bases. The CDR3 has 14 amino acids. CDR1 and CDR2 from the germline V gene are TSWWSYY and QGS. The DNA of the CDR3 is TGTGCTCTTGGGGAACCGACCTTCCGAACGAAACTCATCTTT. This codes for CALGEPTFRTKLIF.

Notes on this clone: A single base is all that separates this from a far larger clone, so a read error is likely. The gene calls are TRDV1 and TRDJ1; TRDD2 matches at 9 bases. Germline V gene data show CDR1 as TSWWSYY and CDR2 as QGS. This CDR3 contains 25 residues. CDR3 nucleotides: TGTGCTCTTGGGGGCATCTCAGCCCTGGCCTTCCTACGTTTAGGGCCCCTGGATAACACCGATGAACTCATCTTT. Its translation is CALGGISALAFLRLGPLDNTDELIF.

As concerns this clone: The identical CDR3 is also encoded by other nucleotide sequences in the sample. The V and J genes are TRDV1 and TRDJ1; 8 nucleotides agree with TRDD3. With V trimmed by 2 bases and J by 1 base, 27 bases remained unmatched. This CDR3 is built from 23 residues. Germline V gene lookup returns CDR1 TSWWSYY and CDR2 QGS. Here the CDR3 DNA reads TGTGCTCTTGGGGAATCCTCGCTCGTTCCCCGGCTCAGACTGGGGGTCATCACCGATAAACTCATCTTT. The encoded protein is CALGESSLVPRLRLGVITDKLIF.

As to this clone: The translation of this DNA and the TCRdb protein of a much larger clone differ at residue 5, probably owing to a read error; the protein shown here is translated from the DNA. V is TRDV1 and J is TRDJ1; 13 nucleotides match TRDD3. This CDR3 is 21 amino acids long. The ends lost 5 bases at V and 2 bases at J; junction bases unmatched: 20. Germline V gene lookup returns CDR1 TSWWSYY and CDR2 QGS. The CDR3 DNA reads as TGTGCTCTTGGGATCCCCCCCCTACTGGGGGATACGCAAGCTTGGACCGATAAACTCATCTTT. It codes for CALGIPPLLGDTQAWTDKLIF.

This clone is labeled medium-sized. It differs at one base from a far larger clone, so likely a read error. Other DNA sequences of this sample code for an identical CDR3. The chain uses TRDV1 and TRDJ1, with 9 bases fitting TRDD3. The CDR3 runs 18 residues. Per germline, CDR1 TSWWSYY and CDR2 QGS. Unmatched junction bases numbered 11, after V lost 3 bases and J lost 0 bases. The chain's CDR3 is CALGERRYWGRYTDKLIF. DNA for the CDR3: TGTGCTCTTGGGGAGAGGAGGTACTGGGGGAGGTACACCGATAAACTCATCTTT.

The chain links TRDV1 to TRDJ1; 11 nucleotides line up with TRDD3. Trimming removed 4 bases from V and 3 bases from J; junction bases left unmatched: 16. The CDR3 consists of 19 residues. Germline V CDR1 and CDR2: TSWWSYY, QGS. CDR3 protein: CALGAVPPWGIQGADKLIF. The CDR3 coding sequence is TGTGCTCTTGGGGCTGTCCCTCCCTGGGGGATACAAGGCGCCGATAAACTCATCTTT.